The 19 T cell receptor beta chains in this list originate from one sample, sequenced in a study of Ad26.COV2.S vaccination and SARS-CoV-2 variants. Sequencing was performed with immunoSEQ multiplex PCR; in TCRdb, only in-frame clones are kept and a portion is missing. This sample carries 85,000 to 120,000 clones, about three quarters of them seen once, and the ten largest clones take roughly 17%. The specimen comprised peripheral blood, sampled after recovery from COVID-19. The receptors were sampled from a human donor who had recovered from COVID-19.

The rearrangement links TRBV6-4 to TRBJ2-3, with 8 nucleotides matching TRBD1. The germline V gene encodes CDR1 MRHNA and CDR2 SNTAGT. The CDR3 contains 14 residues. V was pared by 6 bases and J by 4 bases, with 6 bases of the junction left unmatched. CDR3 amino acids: CASRADRGADTQYF. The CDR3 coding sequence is TGTGCCAGCAGAGCAGACAGGGGAGCAGATACGCAGTATTTT.

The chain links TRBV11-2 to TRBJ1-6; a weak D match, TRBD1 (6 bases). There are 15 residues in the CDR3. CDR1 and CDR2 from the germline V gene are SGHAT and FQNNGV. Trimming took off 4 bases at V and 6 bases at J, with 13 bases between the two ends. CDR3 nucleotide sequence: TGTGCCAGCAGCTGGGAGTCGGGGGCTAATTCACCCCTCCACTTT. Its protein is CASSWESGANSPLHF.

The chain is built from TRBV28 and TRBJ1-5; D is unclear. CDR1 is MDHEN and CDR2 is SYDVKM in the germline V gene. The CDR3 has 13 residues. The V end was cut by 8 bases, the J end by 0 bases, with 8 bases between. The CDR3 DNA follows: TGTGCCAGCCTGCGGAATAGCAATCAGCCCCAGCATTTT. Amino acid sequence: CASLRNSNQPQHF.

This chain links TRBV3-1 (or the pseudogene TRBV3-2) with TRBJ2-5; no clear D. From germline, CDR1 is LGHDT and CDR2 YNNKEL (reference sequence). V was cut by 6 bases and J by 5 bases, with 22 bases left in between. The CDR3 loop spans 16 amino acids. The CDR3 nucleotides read TGTGCCAGCAGACCCTACGAGACCTTGGAGAAGGAGACCCAGTACTTC. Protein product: CASRPYETLEKETQYF.

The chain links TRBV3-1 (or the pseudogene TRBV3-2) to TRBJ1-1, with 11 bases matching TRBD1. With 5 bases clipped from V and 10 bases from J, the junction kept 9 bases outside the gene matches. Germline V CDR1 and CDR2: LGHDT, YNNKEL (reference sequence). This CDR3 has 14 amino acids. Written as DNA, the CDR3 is TGTGCCAGCAGCACGGGACAGGGGGACGGCTTAGCTTTCTTT. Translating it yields CASSTGQGDGLAFF.

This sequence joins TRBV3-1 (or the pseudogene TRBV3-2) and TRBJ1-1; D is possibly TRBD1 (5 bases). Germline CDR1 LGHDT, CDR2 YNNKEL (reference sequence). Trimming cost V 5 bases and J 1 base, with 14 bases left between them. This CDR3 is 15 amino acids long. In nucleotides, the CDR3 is TGTGCCAGCAGCTTAGGAGGGGAAGAGAACACTGAAGCTTTCTTT. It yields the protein CASSLGGEENTEAFF.

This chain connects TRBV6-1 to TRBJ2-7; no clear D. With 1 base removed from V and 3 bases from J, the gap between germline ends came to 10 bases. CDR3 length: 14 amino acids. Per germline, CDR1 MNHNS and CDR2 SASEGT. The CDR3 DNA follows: TGTGCCAGCAGTGAAGATAACGGTAGCTACGAGCAGTACTTC. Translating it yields CASSEDNGSYEQYF.

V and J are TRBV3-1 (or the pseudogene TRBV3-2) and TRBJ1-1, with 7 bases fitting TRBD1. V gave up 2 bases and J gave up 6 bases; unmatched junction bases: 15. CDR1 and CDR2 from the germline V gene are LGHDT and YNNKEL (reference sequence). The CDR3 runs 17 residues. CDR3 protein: CASSQTGTVFEWAEAFF. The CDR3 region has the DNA TGTGCCAGCAGCCAAACCGGGACAGTCTTCGAATGGGCTGAAGCTTTCTTT.

The CDR3 region is CASSMVGANYGYTF. The CDR3 DNA reads TGTGCCAGTAGTATGGTGGGAGCTAACTATGGCTACACCTTC. This chain joins TRBV19 and TRBJ1-2, with D unresolved. The CDR3 covers 14 residues. CDR1 is LNHDA and CDR2 is SQIVND in the germline V gene (reference sequence). V lost 3 bases and J lost 0, with 8 bases in between. The whole variable domain, filled in from reference TRBV19 and TRBJ1-2, reads DGGITQSPKYLFRKEGQNVTLSCEQNLNHDAMYWYRQDPGQGLRLIYYSQIVNDFQKGDIAEGYSVSREKKESFPLTVTSAQKNPTAFYLCASSMVGANYGYTFGSGTRLTVV.

In nucleotides, the CDR3 is TGTGCCAGCAGTTACTTAGACAGGGGGCGTAAAAACATTCAGTACTTC. Encoded protein: CASSYLDRGRKNIQYF. V usage is TRBV6-6 and J usage is TRBJ2-4; 10 bases agree with TRBD1. V lost 1 base to trimming and J lost 4 bases; unmatched junction nucleotides: 4. The germline V gene has CDR1 MNHNY and CDR2 SVGAGI (reference sequence). CDR3 size: 16 residues.

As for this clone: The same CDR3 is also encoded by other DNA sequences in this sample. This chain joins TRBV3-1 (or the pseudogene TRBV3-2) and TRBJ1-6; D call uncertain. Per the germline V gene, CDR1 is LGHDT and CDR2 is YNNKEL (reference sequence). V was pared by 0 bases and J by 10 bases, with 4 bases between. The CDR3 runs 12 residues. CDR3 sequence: CASSQDLSPLHF. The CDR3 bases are TGTGCCAGCAGCCAAGACCTATCACCCCTCCACTTT.

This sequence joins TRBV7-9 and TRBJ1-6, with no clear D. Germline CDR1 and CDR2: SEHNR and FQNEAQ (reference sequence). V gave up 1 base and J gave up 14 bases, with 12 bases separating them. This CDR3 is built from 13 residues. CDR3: CASSLGNPLTLHF. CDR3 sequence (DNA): TGTGCCAGCAGCTTAGGCAACCCTCTCACCCTCCACTTT.

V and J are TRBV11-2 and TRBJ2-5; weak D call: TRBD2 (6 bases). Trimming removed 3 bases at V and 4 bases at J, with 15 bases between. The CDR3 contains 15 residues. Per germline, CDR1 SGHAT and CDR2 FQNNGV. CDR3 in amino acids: CASSFTNAGPETQYF. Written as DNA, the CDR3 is TGTGCCAGCAGCTTCACGAATGCGGGACCAGAGACCCAGTACTTC.

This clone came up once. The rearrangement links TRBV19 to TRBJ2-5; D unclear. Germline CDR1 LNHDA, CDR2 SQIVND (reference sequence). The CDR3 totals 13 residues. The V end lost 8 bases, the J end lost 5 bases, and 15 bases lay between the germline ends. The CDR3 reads CASSGQTWETQYF. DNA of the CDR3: TGTGCCAGTTCCGGTCAAACGTGGGAGACCCAGTACTTC.

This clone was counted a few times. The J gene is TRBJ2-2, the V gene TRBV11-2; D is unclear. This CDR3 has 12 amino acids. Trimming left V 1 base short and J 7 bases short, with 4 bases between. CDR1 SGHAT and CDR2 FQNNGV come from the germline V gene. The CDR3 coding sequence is TGTGCCAGCAGCTTAGTTCGCGGGGAGCTGTTTTTT. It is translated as CASSLVRGELFF.

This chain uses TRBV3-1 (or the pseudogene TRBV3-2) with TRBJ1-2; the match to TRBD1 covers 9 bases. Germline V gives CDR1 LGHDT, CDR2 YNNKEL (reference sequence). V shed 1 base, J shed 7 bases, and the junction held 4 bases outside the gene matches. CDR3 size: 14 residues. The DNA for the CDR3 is TGTGCCAGCAGCCAAGTGGACAGGGGAACTGGCTACACCTTC. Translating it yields CASSQVDRGTGYTF.

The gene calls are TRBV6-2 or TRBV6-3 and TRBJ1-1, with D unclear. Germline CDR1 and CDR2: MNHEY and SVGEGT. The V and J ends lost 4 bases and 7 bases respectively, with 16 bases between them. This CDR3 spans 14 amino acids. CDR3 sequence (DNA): TGTGCCAGCAGTTCCCATGACCGGGGATTTGAAGCTTTCTTT. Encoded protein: CASSSHDRGFEAFF.

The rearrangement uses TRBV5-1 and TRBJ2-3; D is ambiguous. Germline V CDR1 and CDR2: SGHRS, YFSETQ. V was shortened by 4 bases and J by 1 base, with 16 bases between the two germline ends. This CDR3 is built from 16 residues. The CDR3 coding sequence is TGCGCCAGCAGCGCTGGTATCGGGCAGGGCACAGATACGCAGTATTTT. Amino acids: CASSAGIGQGTDTQYF.

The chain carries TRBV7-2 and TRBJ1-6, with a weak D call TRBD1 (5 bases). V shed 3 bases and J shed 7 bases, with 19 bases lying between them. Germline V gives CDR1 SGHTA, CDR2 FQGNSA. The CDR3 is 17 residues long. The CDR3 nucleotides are TGTGCCAGCAGCTTCGCTACCAAGGGACTGGCCAATTCACCCCTCCACTTT. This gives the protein CASSFATKGLANSPLHF.